The 9 T cell receptor beta chains reported below all come from one sample, sequenced in a study of regulatory T cells. The PCR used 52 TRBV and 13 TRBJ primers. Here immunoSEQ multiplex PCR was the method, and the copy in TCRdb shows in-frame clones only, minus some. The table lists around 15,000 clones, around 90% of them singletons. Sequencing was carried out using CD8+ T cells sorted from blood. The receptors were sampled from a person aged 18 to 30 with CD3G deficiency.

The chain joins TRBV7-3 to TRBJ2-2; D may be TRBD1 (5 bases). The germline gives CDR1 SGHTA, CDR2 FQGTGA. V lost 2 bases to trimming and J lost 1 base, with 8 bases between them. This CDR3 has 15 amino acids. The CDR3 loop reads CASSLQGMNTGELFF. DNA of the CDR3: TGTGCCAGCAGCTTACAGGGCATGAACACCGGGGAGCTGTTTTTT.

The chain uses TRBV27 and TRBJ2-7; D possibly matches TRBD1 or TRBD2 (7 bases each). V was shortened by 8 bases and J by 3 bases, with 23 bases between the two germline ends. CDR3 length: 16 amino acids. The germline V gene encodes CDR1 MNHEY and CDR2 SMNVEV (reference sequence). The CDR3: CASASSGLGGYYEQYF. Here the CDR3 DNA reads TGTGCCAGCGCCTCTAGCGGCCTAGGGGGCTACTACGAGCAGTACTTC.

This clone turned up a few times. This chain's CDR3 is CASSVSYEQYF. CDR3 DNA: TGCGCCAGCAGTGTTTCCTACGAGCAGTACTTC. J is TRBJ2-7 and V is TRBV10-2; D is unclear. Germline loops: CDR1 WSHSY, CDR2 SAAADI. The CDR3 has 11 amino acids. V lost 4 bases and J lost 1, with 2 bases in between.

The gene calls are TRBV6-1 and TRBJ1-2, with 8 bases matching TRBD1. J lost 7 bases, V lost 6 bases, and 4 bases had no gene match. Germline values: CDR1 MNHNS, CDR2 SASEGT. The CDR3 length is 12 residues. CDR3 in DNA: TGTGCCAGCAGCCAGGGGGCGAGTGGCTACACCTTC. This encodes CASSQGASGYTF.

The gene calls are TRBV6-5 and TRBJ2-1; TRBD1 or TRBD2 may be the D gene (5 bases each). From germline, CDR1 is MNHEY and CDR2 SVGAGI. This CDR3 is 15 amino acids long. V gave up 5 bases and J gave up 0 bases, with 11 bases separating them. The CDR3 region is CASSGDASSYNEQFF. As DNA, the CDR3 is TGTGCCAGCAGTGGGGACGCAAGCTCCTACAATGAGCAGTTCTTC.

The chain recombines TRBV19 with TRBJ1-5, with unresolved D. The CDR3 is 12 amino acids. Trimming removed 3 bases from V and 7 bases from J, with 7 bases in between. Germline V gene lookup returns CDR1 LNHDA and CDR2 SQIVND (reference sequence). The CDR3 nucleotides read TGTGCCAGTAGTATGGTGTTCCAGCCCCAGCATTTT. This codes for CASSMVFQPQHF. Full variable domain (outside the CDR3, taken from reference TRBV19 and TRBJ1-5): DGGITQSPKYLFRKEGQNVTLSCEQNLNHDAMYWYRQDPGQGLRLIYYSQIVNDFQKGDIAEGYSVSREKKESFPLTVTSAQKNPTAFYLCASSMVFQPQHFGDGTRLSIL.

J is TRBJ2-1 and V is TRBV28; 9 nucleotides line up with TRBD2. In germline, CDR1 is MDHEN, CDR2 SYDVKM. The V and J ends lost 6 bases and 4 bases, in that order; junction bases with no gene match: 7. The CDR3 is 15 amino acids. Written as DNA, the CDR3 is TGTGCCAGCAGCCAAGCGGGAGGCCGATACAATGAGCAGTTCTTC. Protein product: CASSQAGGRYNEQFF. Complete variable domain (other parts from reference TRBV28 and TRBJ2-1): DVKVTQSSRYLVKRTGEKVFLECVQDMDHENMFWYRQDPGLGLRLIYFSYDVKMKEKGDIPEGYSVSREKKERFSLILESASTNQTSMYLCASSQAGGRYNEQFFGPGTRLTVL.

The rearrangement joins TRBV6-6 to TRBJ1-5; D unresolved. The CDR3 is 13 amino acids. Per germline, CDR1 MNHNY and CDR2 SVGAGI (reference sequence). The V end was cut by 4 bases, the J end by 1 base, with 5 bases between. CDR3 bases: TGTGCCAGCAGTTCGGGGAGCAATCAGCCCCAGCATTTT. This codes for CASSSGSNQPQHF.

The CDR3 region is CASSYGGVLYEQYF. In DNA form, the CDR3 reads TGTGCCAGCAGTTACGGGGGGGTTCTATACGAGCAGTACTTC. J is TRBJ2-7 and V is TRBV6-5; 7 positions match TRBD2. Germline V lookup: CDR1 MNHEY, CDR2 SVGAGI. After removal of 2 bases from V and 4 bases from J, the junction contained 5 bases not matched to a gene. The CDR3 has 14 residues.